This T cell receptor (beta chain) is drawn from a study of early T cells in non-severe SARS-CoV-2 infection. Looked up from germline, CDR1 is MGHDK and CDR2 is SYGVNS. The CDR3 consists of 16 residues. V was clipped by 2 bases and J by 4 bases, with 15 bases between them. This clonotype was observed many times. TCRdb used MiXCR to reprocess the 5' RACE reads, holding one entry per CDR3 protein. The data contain about 61,000 distinct CDR3 sequences, around 12% of them singletons. The V and J genes are TRBV25-1 and TRBJ2-1; maybe TRBD1 (5 bases). The sample here was whole blood, taken at baseline. The sequence was collected from an adult who was a healthcare worker with PCR-confirmed SARS-CoV-2 infection or an uninfected control (not recorded which). The donor label of this sample is uncertain. CDR3 in DNA: TGTGCCAGCAGTGAACACTCACAGGTCTTGTACAATGAGCAGTTCTTC. Translation gives CASSEHSQVLYNEQFF.